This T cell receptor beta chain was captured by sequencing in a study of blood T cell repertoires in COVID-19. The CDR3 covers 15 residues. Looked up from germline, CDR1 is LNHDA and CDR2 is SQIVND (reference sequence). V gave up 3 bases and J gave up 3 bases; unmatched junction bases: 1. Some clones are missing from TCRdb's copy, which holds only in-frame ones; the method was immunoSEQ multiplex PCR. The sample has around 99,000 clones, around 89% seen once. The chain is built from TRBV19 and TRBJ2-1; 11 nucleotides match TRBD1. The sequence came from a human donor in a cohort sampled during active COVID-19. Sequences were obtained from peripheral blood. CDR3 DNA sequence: TGTGCCAGTAGTATGGGGACAGGGGGCTACAATGAGCAGTTCTTC. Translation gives CASSMGTGGYNEQFF.